The text below deals with one TCR beta chain. TCRdb's copy holds only in-frame clones and misses some; the assay was immunoSEQ multiplex PCR. The sample holds fewer than 300,000 clones, approximately 91% seen once. The data were obtained in a study of blood T cell repertoires in COVID-19. Germline CDR1 and CDR2: LNHDA and SQIVND (reference sequence). The CDR3 length is 15 residues. V was cut by 6 bases and J by 2 bases, with 13 bases left in between. V is TRBV19 and J is TRBJ1-4; TRBD1 might be the D (6 bases). This TCR was recovered from a person in their late teens or twenties with COVID-19, enrolled during active disease. What was sequenced was peripheral blood. The CDR3 spells CASRRGGTTNEKLFF. The CDR3 coding sequence is TGTGCCAGTAGGCGGGGGGGCACGACTAATGAAAAACTGTTTTTT. The full variable domain, rest sourced from reference TRBV19 and TRBJ1-4, is DGGITQSPKYLFRKEGQNVTLSCEQNLNHDAMYWYRQDPGQGLRLIYYSQIVNDFQKGDIAEGYSVSREKKESFPLTVTSAQKNPTAFYLCASRRGGTTNEKLFFGSGTQLSVL.